Sequencing of this T cell receptor beta chain was carried out in a study of T cell repertoires in cytomegalovirus infection. Background on the study: Use of recently identified HLA-C-restricted and well-studied HLA-B-restricted CMV epitopes was part of the study. Indications of both CMV infection and matching HLA type were provided by public TCR beta signatures.

Note on this clonotype: Its target is not known.

Findings and limits, study-wide: HLA-C-restricted CMV-specific TCR beta clonotypes prevailed in the ex vivo response. Frequencies of public TCR beta families were cumulated, and this identified carriers of CMV plus the relevant HLA.

TCRdb reanalysed the reads using MiXCR and keeps one entry per CDR3 protein. The data show roughly 340,000 distinct CDR3 sequences, just under 30% seen once. The CDR3 runs 15 residues. V gave up 0 bases and J gave up 9 bases; unmatched junction bases: 6. Looked up from germline, CDR1 is LGHNA and CDR2 is YNFKEQ. The rearrangement links TRBV4-2 to TRBJ1-5; 9 positions match TRBD1. This specimen was cultured PBMCs, taken from culture after CMV antigen stimulation. This TCR was sampled from a human donor in good health (CMV status not recorded). Some clones in this sample may be carry-over from other donors' samples. CDR3: CASSQDGTGNTPQHF. As DNA, the CDR3 is TGTGCCAGCAGCCAAGATGGGACAGGGAATACGCCCCAGCATTTT.